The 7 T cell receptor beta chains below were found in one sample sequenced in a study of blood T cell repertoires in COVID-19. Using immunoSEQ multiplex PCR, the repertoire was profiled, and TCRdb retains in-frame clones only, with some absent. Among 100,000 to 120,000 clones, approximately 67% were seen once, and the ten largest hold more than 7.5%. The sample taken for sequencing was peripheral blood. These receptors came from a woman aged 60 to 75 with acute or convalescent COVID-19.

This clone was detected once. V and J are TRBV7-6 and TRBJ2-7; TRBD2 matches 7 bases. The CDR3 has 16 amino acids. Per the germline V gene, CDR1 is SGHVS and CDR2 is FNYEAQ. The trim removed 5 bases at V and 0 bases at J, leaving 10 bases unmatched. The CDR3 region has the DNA TGTGCCAGCAGCCTGGGGGGAGGGACGAGCTCCTACGAGCAGTACTTC. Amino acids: CASSLGGGTSSYEQYF.

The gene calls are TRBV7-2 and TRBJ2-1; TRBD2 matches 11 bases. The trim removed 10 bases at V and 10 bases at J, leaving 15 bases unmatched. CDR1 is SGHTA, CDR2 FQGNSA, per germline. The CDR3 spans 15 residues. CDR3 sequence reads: CATRAGLAGGGEQFF. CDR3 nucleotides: TGTGCCACCCGAGCGGGGCTAGCGGGGGGCGGGGAGCAGTTCTTC.

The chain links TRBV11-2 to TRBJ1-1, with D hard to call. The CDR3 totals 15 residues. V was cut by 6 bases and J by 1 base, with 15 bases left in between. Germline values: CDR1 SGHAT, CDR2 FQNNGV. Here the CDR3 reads CASRGVGSANTEAFF. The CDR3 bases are TGTGCCAGCAGGGGAGTGGGGTCGGCGAACACTGAAGCTTTCTTT. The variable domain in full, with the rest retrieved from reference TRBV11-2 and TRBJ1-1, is EAGVAQSPRYKIIEKRQSVAFWCNPISGHATLYWYQQILGQGPKLLIQFQNNGVVDDSQLPKDRFSAERLKGVDSTLKIQPAKLEDSAVYLCASRGVGSANTEAFFGQGTRLTVV.

CDR3 protein: CASSEGGGWTEAFF. CDR3 DNA: TGTGCCAGCAGTGAAGGGGGGGGTTGGACTGAAGCTTTCTTT. The chain couples TRBV2 to TRBJ1-1; a possible D gene is TRBD1 (5 bases). CDR1 and CDR2 (germline): SNHLY, FYNNEI. CDR3 size: 14 residues. The V end lost 1 base, the J end lost 5 bases, and 11 bases lay between the germline ends. The complete variable domain, with remaining parts taken from reference TRBV2 and TRBJ1-1, reads EPEVTQTPSHQVTQMGQEVILRCVPISNHLYFYWYRQILGQKVEFLVSFYNNEISEKSEIFDDQFSVERPDGSNFTLKIRSTKLEDSAMYFCASSEGGGWTEAFFGQGTRLTVV.

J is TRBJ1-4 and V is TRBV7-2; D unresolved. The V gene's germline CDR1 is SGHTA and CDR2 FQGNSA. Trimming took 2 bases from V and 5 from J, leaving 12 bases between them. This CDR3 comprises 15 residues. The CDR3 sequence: CASSLSGQWNEKLFF. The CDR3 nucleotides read TGTGCCAGCAGCTTAAGCGGTCAATGGAATGAAAAACTGTTTTTT.

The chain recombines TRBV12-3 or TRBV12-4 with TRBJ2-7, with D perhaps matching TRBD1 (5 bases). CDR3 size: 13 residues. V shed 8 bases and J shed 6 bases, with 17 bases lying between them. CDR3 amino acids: CASSFRVDSEQYF. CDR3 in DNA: TGTGCCAGCTCCTTCAGGGTTGATAGCGAGCAGTACTTC.

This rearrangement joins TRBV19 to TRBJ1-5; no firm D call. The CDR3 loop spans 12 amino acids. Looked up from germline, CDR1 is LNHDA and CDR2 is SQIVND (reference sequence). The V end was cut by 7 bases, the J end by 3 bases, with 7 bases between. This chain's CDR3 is CASKSANQPQHF. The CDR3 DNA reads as TGTGCCAGTAAAAGCGCCAATCAGCCCCAGCATTTT.